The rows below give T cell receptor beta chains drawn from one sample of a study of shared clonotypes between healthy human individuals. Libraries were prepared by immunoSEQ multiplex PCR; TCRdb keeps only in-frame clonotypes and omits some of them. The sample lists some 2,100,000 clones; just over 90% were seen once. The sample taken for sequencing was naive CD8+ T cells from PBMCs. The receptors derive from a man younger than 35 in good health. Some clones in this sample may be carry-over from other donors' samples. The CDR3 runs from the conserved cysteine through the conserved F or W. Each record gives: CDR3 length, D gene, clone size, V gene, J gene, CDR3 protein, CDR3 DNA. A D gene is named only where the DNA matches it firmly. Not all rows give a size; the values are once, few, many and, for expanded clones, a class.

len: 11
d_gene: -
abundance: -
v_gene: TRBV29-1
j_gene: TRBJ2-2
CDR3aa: CSVEAFRELFF
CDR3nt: TGCAGCGTTGAAGCCTTTAGGGAGCTGTTTTTT

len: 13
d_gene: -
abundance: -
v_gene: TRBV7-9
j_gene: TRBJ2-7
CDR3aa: CASSFSSGNEQYF
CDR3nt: TGTGCCAGCAGCTTTTCGAGTGGGAACGAGCAGTACTTC

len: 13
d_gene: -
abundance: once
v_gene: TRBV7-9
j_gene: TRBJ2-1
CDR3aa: CASSLVSANEQFF
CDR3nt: TGTGCCAGCAGCTTAGTCTCAGCCAATGAGCAGTTCTTC

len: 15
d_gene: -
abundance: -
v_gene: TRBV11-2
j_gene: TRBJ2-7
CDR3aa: CASSLGAVSSYEQYF
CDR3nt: TGTGCCAGCAGCTTAGGAGCGGTAAGCTCCTACGAGCAGTACTTC

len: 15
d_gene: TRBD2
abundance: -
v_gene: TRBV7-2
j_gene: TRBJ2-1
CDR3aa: CASSLVAGALDEQFF
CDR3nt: TGTGCCAGCAGCTTAGTAGCGGGAGCTTTGGATGAGCAGTTCTTC

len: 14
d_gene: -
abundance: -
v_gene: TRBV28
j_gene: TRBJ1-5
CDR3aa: CASSLYKGDQPQHF
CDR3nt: TGTGCCAGCAGTTTATATAAGGGAGATCAGCCCCAGCATTTT

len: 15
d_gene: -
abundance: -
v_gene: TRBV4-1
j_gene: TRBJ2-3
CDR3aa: CASSQVSGLADTQYF
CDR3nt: TGCGCCAGCAGCCAAGTCAGCGGCTTGGCAGATACGCAGTATTTT

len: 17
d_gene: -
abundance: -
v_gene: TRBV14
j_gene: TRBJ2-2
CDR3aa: CASSQDRRVEDTGELFF
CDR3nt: TGTGCCAGCAGCCAAGATCGCCGGGTAGAGGACACCGGGGAGCTGTTTTTT

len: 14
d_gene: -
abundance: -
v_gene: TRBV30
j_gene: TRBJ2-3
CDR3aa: CAWSVPGIADTQYF
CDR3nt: TGTGCCTGGAGTGTACCCGGTATCGCAGATACGCAGTATTTT

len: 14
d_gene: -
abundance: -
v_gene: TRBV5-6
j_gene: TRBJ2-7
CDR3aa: CASSLGPQDYEQYF
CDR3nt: TGTGCCAGCAGCTTAGGCCCCCAGGACTACGAGCAGTACTTC

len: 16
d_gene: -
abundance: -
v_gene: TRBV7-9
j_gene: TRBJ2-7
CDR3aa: CASSLSATRLAYEQYF
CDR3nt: TGTGCCAGCAGCTTATCTGCGACTAGGCTTGCCTACGAGCAGTACTTC

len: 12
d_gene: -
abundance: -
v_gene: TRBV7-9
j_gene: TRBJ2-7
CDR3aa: CASSLDSDEQYF
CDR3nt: TGTGCCAGCAGCTTAGATTCCGACGAGCAGTACTTC

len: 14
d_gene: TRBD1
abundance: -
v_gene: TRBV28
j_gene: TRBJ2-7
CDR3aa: CASSYGTGSDEQYF
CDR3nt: TGTGCCAGCAGTTACGGGACAGGGAGCGACGAGCAGTACTTC

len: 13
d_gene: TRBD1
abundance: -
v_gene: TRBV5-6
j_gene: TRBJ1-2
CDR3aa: CASSYGQGDGYTF
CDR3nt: TGTGCCAGCAGCTATGGACAGGGGGACGGCTACACCTTC

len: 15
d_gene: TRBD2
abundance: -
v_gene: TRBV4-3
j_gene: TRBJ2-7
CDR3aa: CASSPMASGSYEQYF
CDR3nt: TGCGCCAGCAGCCCCATGGCTAGCGGAAGCTACGAGCAGTACTTC

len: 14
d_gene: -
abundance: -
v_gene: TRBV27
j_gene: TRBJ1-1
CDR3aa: CASSSQGTNTEAFF
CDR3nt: TGTGCCAGCAGTTCTCAGGGTACGAACACTGAAGCTTTCTTT

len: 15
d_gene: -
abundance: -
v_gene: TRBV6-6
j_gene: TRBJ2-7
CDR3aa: CASSYSRQGSYEQYF
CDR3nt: TGTGCCAGCAGTTACTCTCGGCAGGGGTCCTACGAGCAGTACTTC

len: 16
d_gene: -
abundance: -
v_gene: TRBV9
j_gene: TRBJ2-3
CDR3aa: CASSVSPGLSTDTQYF
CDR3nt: TGTGCCAGCAGCGTATCACCGGGGTTGAGCACAGATACGCAGTATTTT

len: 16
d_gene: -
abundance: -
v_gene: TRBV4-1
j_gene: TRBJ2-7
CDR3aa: CASSLPWGDGAYEQYF
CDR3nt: TGCGCCAGCAGCCTCCCATGGGGGGACGGAGCCTACGAGCAGTACTTC

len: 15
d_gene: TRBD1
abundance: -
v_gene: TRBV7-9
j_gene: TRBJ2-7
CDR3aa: CASSTTGAMDYEQYF
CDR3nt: TGTGCCAGCAGCACAACAGGGGCGATGGACTACGAGCAGTACTTC

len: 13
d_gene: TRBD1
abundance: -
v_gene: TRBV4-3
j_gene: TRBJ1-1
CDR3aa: CASSLTGDTEAFF
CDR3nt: TGCGCCAGCAGCCTAACAGGGGACACTGAAGCTTTCTTT

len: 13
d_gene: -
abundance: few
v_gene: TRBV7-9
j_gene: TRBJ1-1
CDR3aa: CASRSMGHTEAFF
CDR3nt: TGTGCCAGCAGATCGATGGGTCACACTGAAGCTTTCTTT

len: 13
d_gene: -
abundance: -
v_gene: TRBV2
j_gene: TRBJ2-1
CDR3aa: CASSEAFYNEQFF
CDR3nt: TGTGCCAGCAGTGAAGCATTCTACAATGAGCAGTTCTTC

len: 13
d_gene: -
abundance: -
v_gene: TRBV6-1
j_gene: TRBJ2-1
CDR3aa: CASTLARYNEQFF
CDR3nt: TGTGCCAGCACCCTAGCGCGATACAATGAGCAGTTCTTC

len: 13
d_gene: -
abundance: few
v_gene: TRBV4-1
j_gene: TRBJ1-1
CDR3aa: CASSQERGAEAFF
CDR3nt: TGCGCCAGCAGCCAGGAACGGGGAGCTGAAGCTTTCTTT

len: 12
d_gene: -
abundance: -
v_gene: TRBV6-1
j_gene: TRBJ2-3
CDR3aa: CASSRSTDTQYF
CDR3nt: TGTGCCAGCAGCCGAAGCACAGATACGCAGTATTTT

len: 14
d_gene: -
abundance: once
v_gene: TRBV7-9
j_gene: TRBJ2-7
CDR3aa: CASSLAGLWSEQYF
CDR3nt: TGTGCCAGCAGCTTAGCGGGATTGTGGAGCGAGCAGTACTTC

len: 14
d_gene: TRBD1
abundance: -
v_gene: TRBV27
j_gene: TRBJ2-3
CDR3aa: CASGRRDRGQTQYF
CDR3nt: TGTGCCAGCGGTCGAAGGGACAGGGGGCAAACGCAGTATTTT

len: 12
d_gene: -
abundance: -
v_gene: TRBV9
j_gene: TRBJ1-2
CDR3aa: CASTVGGNGYTF
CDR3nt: TGTGCCAGCACGGTAGGGGGAAATGGCTACACCTTC

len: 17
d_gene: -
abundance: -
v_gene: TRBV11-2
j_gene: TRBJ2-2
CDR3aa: CASSLERAETNTGELFF
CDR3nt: TGTGCCAGCAGCTTAGAACGGGCAGAGACAAACACCGGGGAGCTGTTTTTT

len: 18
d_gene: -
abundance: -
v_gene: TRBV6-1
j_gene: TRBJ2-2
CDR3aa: CASSALGGSWVMAGELFF
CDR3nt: TGTGCCAGCAGTGCCCTTGGGGGTTCGTGGGTAATGGCCGGGGAGCTGTTTTTT

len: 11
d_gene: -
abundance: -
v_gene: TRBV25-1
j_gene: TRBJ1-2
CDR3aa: CASNYGGGYTF
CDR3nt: TGTGCCAGCAATTATGGTGGTGGCTACACCTTC

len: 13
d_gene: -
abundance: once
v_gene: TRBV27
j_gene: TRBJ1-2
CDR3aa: CASSLEGVRGYTF
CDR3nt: TGTGCCAGCAGTTTAGAGGGAGTAAGAGGCTACACCTTC

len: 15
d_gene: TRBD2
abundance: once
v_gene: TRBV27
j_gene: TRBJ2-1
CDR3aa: CASSLILAGVGEQFF
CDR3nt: TGTGCCAGCAGTTTAATCCTAGCGGGAGTTGGTGAGCAGTTCTTC

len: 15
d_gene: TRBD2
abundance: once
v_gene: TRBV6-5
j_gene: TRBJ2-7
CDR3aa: CASRERLAGYHEQYF
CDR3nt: TGTGCCAGCAGAGAACGACTAGCGGGATACCACGAGCAGTACTTC

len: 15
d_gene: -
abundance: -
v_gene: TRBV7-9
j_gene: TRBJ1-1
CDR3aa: CASSLGLLVNTEAFF
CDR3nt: TGTGCCAGCAGCTTAGGGCTTTTGGTGAACACTGAAGCTTTCTTT

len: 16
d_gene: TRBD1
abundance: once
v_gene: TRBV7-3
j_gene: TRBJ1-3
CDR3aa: CASSLYPRTGGNTIYF
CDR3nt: TGTGCCAGCAGCTTATACCCGAGGACAGGGGGAAACACCATATATTTT

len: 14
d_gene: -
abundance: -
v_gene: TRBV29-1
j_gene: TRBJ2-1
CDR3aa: CSAAPSWSYNEQFF
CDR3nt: TGCAGCGCCGCCCCTAGTTGGTCCTACAATGAGCAGTTCTTC

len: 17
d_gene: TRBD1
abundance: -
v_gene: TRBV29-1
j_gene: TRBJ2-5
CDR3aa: CSVIPVGDRGGLETQYF
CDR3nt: TGCAGCGTCATCCCCGTGGGTGACAGGGGAGGTTTGGAGACCCAGTACTTC

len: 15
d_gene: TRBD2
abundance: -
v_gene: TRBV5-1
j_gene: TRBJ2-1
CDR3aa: CASSSLAGGPDEQFF
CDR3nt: TGCGCCAGCAGCTCTCTAGCGGGAGGGCCCGATGAGCAGTTCTTC

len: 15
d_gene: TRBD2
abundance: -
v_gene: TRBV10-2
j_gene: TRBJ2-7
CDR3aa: CASSEVAGIGYEQYF
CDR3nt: TGCGCCAGCAGTGAAGTAGCGGGAATAGGCTACGAGCAGTACTTC

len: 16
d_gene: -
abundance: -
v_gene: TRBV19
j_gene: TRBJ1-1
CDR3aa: CASSIGAPLRDTEAFF
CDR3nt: TGTGCCAGTAGTATTGGGGCCCCACTCCGGGACACTGAAGCTTTCTTT

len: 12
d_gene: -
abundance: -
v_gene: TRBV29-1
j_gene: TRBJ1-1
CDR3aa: CSVLGGNTEAFF
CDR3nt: TGCAGCGTTCTTGGCGGGAACACTGAAGCTTTCTTT